A selection of T cell receptor beta chains follows, all from one sample in a study of technical replicates of blood from several donors. This table comes from immunoSEQ multiplex PCR, and its TCRdb copy is limited to in-frame clones, with some not included. Of around 100,000 clones in the sample, 96% were seen once. What was sequenced was T cells isolated from PBMCs. Receptor source: a human donor in good health. The CDR3 runs from the conserved cysteine through the conserved F or W. D genes are given only for firm matches. Clone sizes are given selectively: once, few, many, or a class where the clone is expanded.

D	V	J	size	DNA	CDR3
-	TRBV27	TRBJ2-3	-	TGTGCCAGCAGCTACATCCTGGGGGCTGCGGATACGCAGTATTTT	CASSYILGAADTQYF
-	TRBV5-8	TRBJ2-1	-	TGTGCCAGCAGCTTGAGGGGATCCTACAATGAGCAGTTCTTC	CASSLRGSYNEQFF
TRBD1	TRBV11-3	TRBJ2-1	-	TGTGCCAGCAGCTTAAGAAGACAGGGTCTCGATGAGCAGTTCTTC	CASSLRRQGLDEQFF
-	TRBV7-3	TRBJ2-4	-	TGTGCCAGCAGCGTACAGGGTTCTGGAAACATTCAGTACTTC	CASSVQGSGNIQYF
TRBD1	TRBV19	TRBJ2-5	-	TGTGCCAGTAGGACAGGGGTGACCCAGTACTTC	CASRTGVTQYF
TRBD1	TRBV11-2	TRBJ2-7	-	TGTGCCAGCAGCTTAACACAGGGGGTTGCCTACGAGCAGTACTTC	CASSLTQGVAYEQYF
-	TRBV7-3	TRBJ1-4	-	TGTGCCAGCAGCTTAAACGGGGGGTCTAATGAAAAACTGTTTTTT	CASSLNGGSNEKLFF
TRBD1	TRBV27	TRBJ1-5	-	TGTGCCAGCAGTCGGGGGACAGGGATTAGCAATCAGCCCCAGCATTTT	CASSRGTGISNQPQHF
TRBD2	TRBV27	TRBJ2-1	-	TGTGCCAGCAGTTTATCGTTGCGGGAGGGCTACAATGAGCAGTTCTTC	CASSLSLREGYNEQFF
-	TRBV4-1	TRBJ2-1	once	TGCGCCAGCAGCCATGGAAACCGGGACTTTTACAATGAGCAGTTCTTC	CASSHGNRDFYNEQFF
-	TRBV7-9	TRBJ1-2	-	TGTGCCAGCAGTCACCTCGACAGGACTTTCGATGGCTACACCTTC	CASSHLDRTFDGYTF
-	TRBV15	TRBJ2-3	-	TGTGCCACCAGCAGAGCGGTGGATACGCAGTATTTT	CATSRAVDTQYF
TRBD1	TRBV4-1	TRBJ2-7	-	TGCGCCAGCAGCCAAGAGGGACAGGGAATCTACGAGCAGTACTTC	CASSQEGQGIYEQYF
-	TRBV7-3	TRBJ2-2	-	TGTGCCAGCAGCCCGAGTGGCACCGGGGAGCTGTTTTTT	CASSPSGTGELFF
TRBD1	TRBV28	TRBJ1-2	-	TGTGCCAGCAGTTTATTGGGACAGGGGTTCTATGGCTACACCTTC	CASSLLGQGFYGYTF
TRBD2	TRBV27	TRBJ2-5	-	TGTGCCAGCAGTTTATCGGCGGTACTAGCGGGAGAGACCCAGTACTTC	CASSLSAVLAGETQYF
TRBD1	TRBV30	TRBJ1-3	-	TGTGCCTGGACCAAACAGGGGCTTTACTCTGGAAACACCATATATTTT	CAWTKQGLYSGNTIYF
-	TRBV7-9	TRBJ2-2	-	TGTGCCAGCAGCTTATTGGCAGCGAACACCGGGGAGCTGTTTTTT	CASSLLAANTGELFF
-	TRBV19	TRBJ2-7	-	TGTGCTGCCCAGGGGAGCTCCTACGAGCAGTACTTC	CAAQGSSYEQYF
TRBD2	TRBV28	TRBJ2-5	-	TGTGCCAGCAGTGAAGCGGGAGGCCTACGGGAGACCCAGTACTTC	CASSEAGGLRETQYF
-	TRBV18	TRBJ1-1	once	TGTGCCAGCTCACCAGTACTCCTGAACACTGAAGCTTTCTTT	CASSPVLLNTEAFF
TRBD1	TRBV7-8	TRBJ2-1	-	TGTGCCACCAGAAGAACAGGGGGCTATGAGCAGTTCTTC	CATRRTGGYEQFF
-	TRBV10-3	TRBJ2-2	-	TGTGCCATCAGTGAAGTAGTAGGGACGGAGGAGGGCTGGGAGCTGTTTTTT	CAISEVVGTEEGWELFF
TRBD1	TRBV13	TRBJ2-5	-	TGTGCCAGCAGCTTAGCTGGGACAGGGGGTTTAGAGACCCAGTACTTC	CASSLAGTGGLETQYF
TRBD2	TRBV7-6	TRBJ2-7	-	TGTGCCAGCAGCTTAGGTCCTCTAGCGGGTGCCTACGAGCAGTACTTC	CASSLGPLAGAYEQYF
-	TRBV7-3	TRBJ2-7	-	TGTGCCAGCAGCTTAGTGGGGCCGGCATCGAACCACGAGCAGTACTTC	CASSLVGPASNHEQYF
-	TRBV5-1	TRBJ2-5	-	TGCGCCAGCAGAGTCGCAGGGCAAGAGACCCAGTACTTC	CASRVAGQETQYF